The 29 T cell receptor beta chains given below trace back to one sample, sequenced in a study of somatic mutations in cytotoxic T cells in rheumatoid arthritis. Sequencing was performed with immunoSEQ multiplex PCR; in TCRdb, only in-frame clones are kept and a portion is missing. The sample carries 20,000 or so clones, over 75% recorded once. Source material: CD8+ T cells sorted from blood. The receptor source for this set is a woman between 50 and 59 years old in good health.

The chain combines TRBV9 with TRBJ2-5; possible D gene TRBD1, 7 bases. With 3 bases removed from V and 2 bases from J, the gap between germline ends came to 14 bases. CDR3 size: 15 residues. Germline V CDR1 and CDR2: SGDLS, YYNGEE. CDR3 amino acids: CASSGSAGQQETQYF. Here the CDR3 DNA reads TGTGCCAGCAGCGGTTCCGCGGGACAGCAAGAGACCCAGTACTTC.

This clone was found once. The CDR3 region is CASSYGGDKGETQYF. The CDR3 nucleotides read TGTGCCAGCAGTTACGGGGGGGACAAAGGAGAGACCCAGTACTTC. The chain uses TRBV6-5 and TRBJ2-5; D perhaps matches TRBD2 (7 bases). The CDR3 is 15 amino acids. From germline, CDR1 is MNHEY and CDR2 SVGAGI. Trimming shortened V by 2 bases and J by 4 bases, and 14 bases separated the two germline ends.

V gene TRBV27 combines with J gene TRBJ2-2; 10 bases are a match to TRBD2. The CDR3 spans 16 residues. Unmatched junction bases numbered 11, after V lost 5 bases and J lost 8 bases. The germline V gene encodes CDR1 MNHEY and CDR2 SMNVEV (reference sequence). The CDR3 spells CASSPLAGATRGELFF. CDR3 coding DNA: TGTGCCAGCAGTCCTCTAGCGGGGGCTACAAGGGGGGAGCTGTTTTTT.

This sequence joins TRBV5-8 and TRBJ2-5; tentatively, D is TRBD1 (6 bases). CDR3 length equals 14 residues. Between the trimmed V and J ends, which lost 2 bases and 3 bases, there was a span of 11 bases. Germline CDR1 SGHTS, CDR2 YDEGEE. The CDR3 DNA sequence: TGTGCCAGCAGCTTCGGTGGACAGAAAGAGACCCAGTACTTC. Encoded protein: CASSFGGQKETQYF. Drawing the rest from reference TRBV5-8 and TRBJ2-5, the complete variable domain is EAGVTQSPTHLIKTRGQQATLRCSPISGHTSVYWYQQALGLGLQFLLWYDEGEERNRGNFPPRFSGRQFPNYSSELNVNALELEDSALYLCASSFGGQKETQYFGPGTRLLVL.

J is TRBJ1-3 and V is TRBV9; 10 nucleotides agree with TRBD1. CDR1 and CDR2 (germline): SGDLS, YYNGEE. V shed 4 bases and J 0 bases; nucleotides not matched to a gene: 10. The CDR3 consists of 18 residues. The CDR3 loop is CASSPPVGQGGSGNTIYF. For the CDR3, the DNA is TGTGCCAGCAGCCCACCCGTCGGACAGGGGGGCTCTGGAAACACCATATATTTT.

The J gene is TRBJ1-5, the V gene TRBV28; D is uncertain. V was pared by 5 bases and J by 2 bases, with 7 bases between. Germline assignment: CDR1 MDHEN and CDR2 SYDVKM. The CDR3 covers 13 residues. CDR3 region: CASSIHGNQPQHF. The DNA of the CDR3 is TGTGCCAGCAGTATCCACGGCAATCAGCCCCAGCATTTT.

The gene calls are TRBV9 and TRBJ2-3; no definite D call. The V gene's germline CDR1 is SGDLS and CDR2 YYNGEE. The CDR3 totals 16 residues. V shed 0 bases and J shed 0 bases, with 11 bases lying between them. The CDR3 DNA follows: TGTGCCAGCAGCGTAGGGTATAGAACTAGCACAGATACGCAGTATTTT. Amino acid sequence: CASSVGYRTSTDTQYF.

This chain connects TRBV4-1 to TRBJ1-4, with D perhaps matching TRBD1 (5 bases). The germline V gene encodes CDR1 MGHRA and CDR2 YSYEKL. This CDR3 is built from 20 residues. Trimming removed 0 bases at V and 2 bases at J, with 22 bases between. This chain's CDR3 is CASSQESDSGLGGTNEKLFF. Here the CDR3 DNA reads TGCGCCAGCAGCCAAGAGTCCGACAGTGGCCTGGGTGGGACTAATGAAAAACTGTTTTTT.

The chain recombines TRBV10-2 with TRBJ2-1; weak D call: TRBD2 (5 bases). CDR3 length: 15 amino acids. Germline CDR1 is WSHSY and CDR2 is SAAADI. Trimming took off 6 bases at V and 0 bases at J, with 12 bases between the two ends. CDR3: CASSPTGSSYNEQFF. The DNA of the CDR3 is TGCGCCAGCAGCCCTACTGGGAGCTCCTACAATGAGCAGTTCTTC.

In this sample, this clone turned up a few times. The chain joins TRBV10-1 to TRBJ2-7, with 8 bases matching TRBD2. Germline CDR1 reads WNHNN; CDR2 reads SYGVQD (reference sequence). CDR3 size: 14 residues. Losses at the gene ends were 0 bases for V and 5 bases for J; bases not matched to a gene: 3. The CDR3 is CASSESGSGDEQYF. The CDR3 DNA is TGCGCCAGCAGTGAGTCTGGTAGCGGGGACGAGCAGTACTTC.

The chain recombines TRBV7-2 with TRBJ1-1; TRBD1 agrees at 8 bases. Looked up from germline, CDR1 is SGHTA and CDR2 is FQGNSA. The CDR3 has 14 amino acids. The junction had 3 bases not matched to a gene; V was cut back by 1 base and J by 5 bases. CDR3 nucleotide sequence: TGTGCCAGCAGCTTAGTTCGACAGGGGACTGAAGCTTTCTTT. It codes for CASSLVRQGTEAFF.

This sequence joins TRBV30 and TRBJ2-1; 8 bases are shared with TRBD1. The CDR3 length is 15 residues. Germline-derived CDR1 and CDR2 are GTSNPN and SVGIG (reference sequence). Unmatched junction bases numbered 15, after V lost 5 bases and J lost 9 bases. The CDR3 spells CAWGTGQGLNGEQFF. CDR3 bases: TGTGCCTGGGGCACCGGACAGGGTCTGAACGGTGAGCAGTTCTTC.

CDR3 protein: CASSSSIDGYTF. CDR3 nucleotides: TGTGCCAGCAGTTCATCGATTGATGGCTACACCTTC. The chain links TRBV6-5 to TRBJ1-2, with D hard to call. Trimming pared 4 bases from V and 6 bases from J, leaving 9 bases between. Germline-derived CDR1 and CDR2 are MNHEY and SVGAGI. The CDR3 sequence is 12 residues long.

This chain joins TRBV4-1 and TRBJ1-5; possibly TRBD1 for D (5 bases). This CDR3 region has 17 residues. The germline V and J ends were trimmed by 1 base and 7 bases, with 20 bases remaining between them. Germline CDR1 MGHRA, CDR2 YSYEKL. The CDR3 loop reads CASSQAPSGGVGQPQHF. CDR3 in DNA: TGCGCCAGCAGCCAAGCGCCCTCGGGGGGGGTTGGACAGCCCCAGCATTTT.

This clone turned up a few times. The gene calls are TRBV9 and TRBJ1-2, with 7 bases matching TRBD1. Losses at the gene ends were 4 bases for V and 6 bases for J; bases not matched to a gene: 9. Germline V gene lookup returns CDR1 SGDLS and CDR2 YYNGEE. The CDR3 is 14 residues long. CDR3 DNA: TGTGCCAGCAGCACCACGACAGGGTCCAATGGCTACACCTTC. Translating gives CASSTTTGSNGYTF.

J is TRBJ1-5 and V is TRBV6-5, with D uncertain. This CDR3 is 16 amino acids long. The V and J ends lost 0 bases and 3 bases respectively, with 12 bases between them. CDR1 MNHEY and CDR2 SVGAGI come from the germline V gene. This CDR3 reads CASSYSSAGINQPQHF. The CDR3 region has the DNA TGTGCCAGCAGTTACTCGTCCGCAGGAATCAATCAGCCCCAGCATTTT.

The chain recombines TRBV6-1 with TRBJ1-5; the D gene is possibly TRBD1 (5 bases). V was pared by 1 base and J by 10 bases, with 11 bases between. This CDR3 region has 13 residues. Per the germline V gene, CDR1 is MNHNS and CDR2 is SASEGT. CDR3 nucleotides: TGTGCCAGCAGTGAAGTTCAGGGAAACCCCCAGCATTTT. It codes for CASSEVQGNPQHF.

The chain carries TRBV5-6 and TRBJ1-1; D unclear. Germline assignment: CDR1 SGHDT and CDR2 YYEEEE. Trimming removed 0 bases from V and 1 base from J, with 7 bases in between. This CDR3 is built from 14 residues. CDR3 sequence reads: CASSLVGRNTEAFF. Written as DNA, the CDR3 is TGTGCCAGCAGCTTGGTGGGTCGGAACACTGAAGCTTTCTTT.

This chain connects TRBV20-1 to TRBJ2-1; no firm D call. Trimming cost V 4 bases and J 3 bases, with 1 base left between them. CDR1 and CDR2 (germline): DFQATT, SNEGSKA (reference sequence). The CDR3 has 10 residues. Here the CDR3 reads CSANYNEQFF. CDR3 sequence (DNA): TGCAGTGCTAACTACAATGAGCAGTTCTTC.

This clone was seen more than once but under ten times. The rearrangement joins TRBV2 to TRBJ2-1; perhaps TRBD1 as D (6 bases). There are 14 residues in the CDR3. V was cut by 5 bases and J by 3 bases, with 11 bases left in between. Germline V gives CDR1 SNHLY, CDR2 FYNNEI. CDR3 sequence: CASSRDTNYNEQFF. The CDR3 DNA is TGTGCCAGCAGTCGGGACACGAACTACAATGAGCAGTTCTTC. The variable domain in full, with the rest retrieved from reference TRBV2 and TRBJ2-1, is EPEVTQTPSHQVTQMGQEVILRCVPISNHLYFYWYRQILGQKVEFLVSFYNNEISEKSEIFDDQFSVERPDGSNFTLKIRSTKLEDSAMYFCASSRDTNYNEQFFGPGTRLTVL.

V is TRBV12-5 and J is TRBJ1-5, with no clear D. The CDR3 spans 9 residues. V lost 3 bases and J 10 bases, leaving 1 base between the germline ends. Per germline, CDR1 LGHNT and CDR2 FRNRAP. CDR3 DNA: TGTGCTAGTGGTTTCCCCCAGCATTTT. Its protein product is CASGFPQHF.

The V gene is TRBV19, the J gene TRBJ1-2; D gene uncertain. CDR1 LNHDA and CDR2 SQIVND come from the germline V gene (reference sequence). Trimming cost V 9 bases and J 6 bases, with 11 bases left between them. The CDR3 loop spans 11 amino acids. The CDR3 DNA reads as TGTGCCAGCGCCTACGGGCATGGCTACACCTTC. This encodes CASAYGHGYTF.

CDR3 sequence: CASTLGGPGELFF. CDR3 bases: TGTGCCAGCACCCTAGGGGGTCCCGGGGAGCTGTTTTTT. The chain has TRBV7-6 and TRBJ2-2; tentatively, D is TRBD1 (6 bases). Germline V gives CDR1 SGHVS, CDR2 FNYEAQ. V was trimmed by 7 bases and J by 6 bases, leaving 12 bases between them. The CDR3 totals 13 residues.

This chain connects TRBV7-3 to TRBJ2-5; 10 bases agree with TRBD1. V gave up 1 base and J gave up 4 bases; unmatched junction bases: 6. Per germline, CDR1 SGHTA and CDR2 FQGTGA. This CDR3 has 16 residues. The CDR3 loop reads CASSLSWDRGRETQYF. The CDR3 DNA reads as TGTGCCAGCAGCTTAAGCTGGGACAGGGGTCGAGAGACCCAGTACTTC.

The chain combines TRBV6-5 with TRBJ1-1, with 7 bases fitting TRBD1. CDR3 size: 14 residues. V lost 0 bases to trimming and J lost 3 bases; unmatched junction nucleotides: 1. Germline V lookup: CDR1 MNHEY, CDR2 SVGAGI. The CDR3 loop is CASSYSGGYTEAFF. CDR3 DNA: TGTGCCAGCAGTTACTCAGGGGGCTACACTGAAGCTTTCTTT.

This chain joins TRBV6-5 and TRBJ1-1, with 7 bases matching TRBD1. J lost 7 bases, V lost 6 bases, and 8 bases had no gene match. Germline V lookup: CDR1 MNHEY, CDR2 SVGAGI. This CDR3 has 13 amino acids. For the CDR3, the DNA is TGTGCCAGCAGCACGACAGGGTTTGGTGAAGCTTTCTTT. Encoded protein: CASSTTGFGEAFF.

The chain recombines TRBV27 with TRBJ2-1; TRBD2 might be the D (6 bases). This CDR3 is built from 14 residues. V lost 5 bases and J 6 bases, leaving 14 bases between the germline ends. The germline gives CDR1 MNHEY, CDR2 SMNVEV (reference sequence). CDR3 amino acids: CASSLQTRLNEQFF. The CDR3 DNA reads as TGTGCCAGCAGTCTACAGACTAGGCTCAATGAGCAGTTCTTC.

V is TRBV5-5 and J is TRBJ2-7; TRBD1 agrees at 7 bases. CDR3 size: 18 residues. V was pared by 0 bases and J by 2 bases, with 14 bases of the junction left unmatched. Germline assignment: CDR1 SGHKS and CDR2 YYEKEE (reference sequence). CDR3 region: CASSLVDPQGTPTYEQYF. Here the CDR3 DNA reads TGTGCCAGCAGCTTGGTAGACCCACAGGGGACCCCAACCTACGAGCAGTACTTC.

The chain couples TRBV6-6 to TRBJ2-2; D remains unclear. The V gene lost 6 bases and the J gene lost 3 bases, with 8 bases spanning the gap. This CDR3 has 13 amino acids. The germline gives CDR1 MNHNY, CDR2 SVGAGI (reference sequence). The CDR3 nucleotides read TGTGCCAGCAGCGCCGGGTACACCGGGGAGCTGTTTTTT. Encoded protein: CASSAGYTGELFF.